Sequencing of this T cell receptor beta chain was carried out in a study of blood T cells in healthy people across ages. General study results and limits: Versus aged donors, long-lived donors had higher diversity and more naive CD4+ cells.

The donors, aged about 6 to 90, were healthy Caucasians from Russia. Sample-barcoded 5' priming and a J-beta primer mix drove a second PCR of 7 to 11 cycles. Each cDNA molecule was tagged by a template-switch adaptor with 12 random nucleotides. Samples each returned at least 2.5 million CDR3-containing paired-end reads. TCRdb re-called the 5' RACE reads with MiXCR, one entry per CDR3 protein. The sample contains about 380,000 distinct CDR3 sequences, approximately 52% of which appear only once. This clonotype was counted once. Its antigen is not known. With 4 bases removed from V and 7 bases from J, the gap between germline ends came to 17 bases. This CDR3 region has 13 residues. Looked up from germline, CDR1 is SQVTM and CDR2 is ANQGSEA.

V is TRBV29-1 and J is TRBJ2-7; tentatively, D is TRBD2 (6 bases). Sequencing was performed on blood. The receptor was isolated from a man aged 55 to 69 in good health. CDR3 in DNA: TGCAGCGTTGCTATCGGGAGAGGGTATGAGCAGTACTTC. Its translation is CSVAIGRGYEQYF.